This T cell receptor beta chain is drawn from a study of blood T cell repertoires in COVID-19. The CDR3 is made up of 17 amino acids. V shed 5 bases, J shed 3 bases, and the junction held 6 bases outside the gene matches. Germline values: CDR1 SNHLY, CDR2 FYNNEI. Repertoires were generated with immunoSEQ multiplex PCR, while TCRdb's copy carries only in-frame clones and drops some. The sample carries about 260,000 clones, approximately 88% recorded once. Sequenced: PBMCs or T cells enriched from blood (not recorded which). The chain combines TRBV2 with TRBJ2-1, with TRBD2 matching 14 bases. The sequence derives from a woman aged 40 to 50 with acute COVID-19. The CDR3 coding sequence is TGTGCCAGCAGTCCTCTGGGGACTAGCGGGGGCTACAATGAGCAGTTCTTC. Translation: CASSPLGTSGGYNEQFF.